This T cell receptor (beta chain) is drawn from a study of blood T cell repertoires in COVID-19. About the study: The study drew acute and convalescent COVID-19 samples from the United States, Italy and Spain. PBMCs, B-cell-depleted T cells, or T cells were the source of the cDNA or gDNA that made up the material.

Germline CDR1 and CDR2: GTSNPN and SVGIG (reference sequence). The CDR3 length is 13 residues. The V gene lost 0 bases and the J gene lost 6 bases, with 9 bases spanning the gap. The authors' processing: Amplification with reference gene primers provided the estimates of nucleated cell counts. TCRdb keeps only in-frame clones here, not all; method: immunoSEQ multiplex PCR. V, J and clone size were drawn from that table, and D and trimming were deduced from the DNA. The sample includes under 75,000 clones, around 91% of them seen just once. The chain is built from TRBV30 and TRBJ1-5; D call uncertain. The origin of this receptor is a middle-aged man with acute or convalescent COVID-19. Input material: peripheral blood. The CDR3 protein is CAWSVRGSQPQHF. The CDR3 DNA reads TGTGCCTGGAGTGTACGCGGGTCTCAGCCCCAGCATTTT. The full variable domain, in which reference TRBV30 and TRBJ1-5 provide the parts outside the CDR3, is SQTIHQWPATLVQPVGSPLSLECTVEGTSNPNLYWYRQAAGRGLQLLFYSVGIGQISSEVPQNLSASRPQDRQFILSSKKLLLSDSGFYLCAWSVRGSQPQHFGDGTRLSIL.